The TCR beta chain under discussion was sequenced for a study of human thymus T cells. Findings and caveats of the study: What appeared biased in thymic and blood repertoires was the usage of V and J genes.

As to this clone: Its antigen is as yet unknown.

Healthy Finnish infants undergoing corrective surgery for congenital heart defects provided the donor material. During surgery, about 0.45-1 mL peripheral blood was drawn from four of eight donors. Blood DNA came from all available leukocytes, not a fixed cell number. The data were produced by immunoSEQ multiplex PCR, yet TCRdb's version contains in-frame clones alone and is incomplete. The data contain tens of thousands of clones, 94% of them singletons. Sequencing was done on a sample of blood. The clonotype comes from a boy younger than two with a congenital heart defect but otherwise immunologically healthy.

CDR3 DNA sequence: TGTGCCAGCAGCCAAGAGGACAGGGGGGATTCACCCCTCCACTTT. Translation gives CASSQEDRGDSPLHF. The V call is TRBV4-2, the J call TRBJ1-6, with 10 nucleotides matching TRBD1. Trimming took 0 bases from V and 8 from J; bases not matched to a gene: 1. CDR1 and CDR2 from the germline V gene are LGHNA and YNFKEQ. CDR3 length: 15 residues.